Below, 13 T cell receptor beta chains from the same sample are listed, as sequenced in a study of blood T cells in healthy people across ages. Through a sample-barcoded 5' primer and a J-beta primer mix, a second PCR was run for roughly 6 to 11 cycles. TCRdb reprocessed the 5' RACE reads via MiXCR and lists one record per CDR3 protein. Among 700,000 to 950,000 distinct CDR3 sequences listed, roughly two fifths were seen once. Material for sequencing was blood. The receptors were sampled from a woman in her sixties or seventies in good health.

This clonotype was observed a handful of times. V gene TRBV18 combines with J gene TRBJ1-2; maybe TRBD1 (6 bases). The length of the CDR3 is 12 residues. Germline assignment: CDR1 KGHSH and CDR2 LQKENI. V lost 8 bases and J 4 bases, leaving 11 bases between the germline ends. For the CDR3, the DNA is TGTGCCAGCGCCCGGGACACCTATGGCTACACCTTC. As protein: CASARDTYGYTF.

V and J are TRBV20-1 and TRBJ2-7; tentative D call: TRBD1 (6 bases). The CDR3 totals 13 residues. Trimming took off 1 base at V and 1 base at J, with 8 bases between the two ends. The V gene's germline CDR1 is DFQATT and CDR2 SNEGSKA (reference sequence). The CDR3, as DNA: TGCAGTGCTAGAGCTGGACAGTCCTACGAGCAGTACTTC. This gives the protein CSARAGQSYEQYF.

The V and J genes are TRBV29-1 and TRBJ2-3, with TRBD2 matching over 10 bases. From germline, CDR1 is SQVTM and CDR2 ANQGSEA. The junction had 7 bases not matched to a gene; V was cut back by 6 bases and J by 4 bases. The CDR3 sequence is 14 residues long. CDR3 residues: CSVYLAGVSDTQYF. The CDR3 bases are TGCAGCGTGTACCTAGCGGGAGTTTCAGATACGCAGTATTTT.

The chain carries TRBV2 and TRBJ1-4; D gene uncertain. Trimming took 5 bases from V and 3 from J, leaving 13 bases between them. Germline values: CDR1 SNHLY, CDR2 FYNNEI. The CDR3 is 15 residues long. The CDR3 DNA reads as TGTGCCAGCAGTAAGGGCTTCGGGGCTAATGAAAAACTGTTTTTT. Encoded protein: CASSKGFGANEKLFF.

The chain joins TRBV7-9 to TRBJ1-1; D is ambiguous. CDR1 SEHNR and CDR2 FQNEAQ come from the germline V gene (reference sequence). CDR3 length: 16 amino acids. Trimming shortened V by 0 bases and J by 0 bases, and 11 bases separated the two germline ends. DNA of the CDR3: TGTGCCAGCAGCTTAGCCGGTATCGGGCTGAACACTGAAGCTTTCTTT. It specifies CASSLAGIGLNTEAFF.

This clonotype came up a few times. In nucleotides, the CDR3 is TGCAGTGCTAGACTCCCGGGGATAGAAGATACGCAGTATTTT. This codes for CSARLPGIEDTQYF. The chain joins TRBV20-1 to TRBJ2-3, with a possible D match to TRBD2 (5 bases). The germline CDR1 and CDR2 sequences are DFQATT and SNEGSKA (reference sequence). This CDR3 contains 14 residues. The V end was cut by 2 bases, the J end by 5 bases, with 14 bases between.

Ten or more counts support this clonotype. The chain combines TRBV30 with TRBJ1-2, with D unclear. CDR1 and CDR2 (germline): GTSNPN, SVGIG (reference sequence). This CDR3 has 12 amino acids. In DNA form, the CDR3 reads TGTACCACCCAGGCGCCAGCCCCTCTCTACACCTTC. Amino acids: CTTQAPAPLYTF. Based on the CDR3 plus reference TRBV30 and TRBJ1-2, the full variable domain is SQTIHQWPATLVQPVGSPLSLECTVEGTSNPNLYWYRQAAGRGLQLLFYSVGIGQISSEVPQNLSASRPQDRQFILSSKKLLLSDSGFYLCTTQAPAPLYTFGSGTRLTVV.

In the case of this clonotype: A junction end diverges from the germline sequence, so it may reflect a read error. The CDR3 here is CTSTQGLAEADTQYF. CDR3 sequence (DNA): TGTACCAGCACGCAGGGACTAGCGGAAGCAGATACGCAGTATTTT. The chain carries TRBV3-1 and TRBJ2-3, with 11 bases matching TRBD2. Germline V gene sequence: CDR1 LGHDT, CDR2 YNNKEL (reference sequence). The CDR3 consists of 15 residues.

The CDR3: CASSDLAGGAEQFF. The CDR3 region has the DNA TGTGCCAGCAGCGATCTAGCGGGAGGGGCTGAGCAGTTCTTC. The rearrangement links TRBV7-3 to TRBJ2-1; 12 nucleotides line up with TRBD2. Germline loops: CDR1 SGHTA, CDR2 FQGTGA. The V gene end was trimmed by 5 bases and the J gene end by 9 bases; junction bases not matched to a gene: 5. This CDR3 region has 14 residues. Supplemented by reference TRBV7-3 and TRBJ2-1, the full variable domain reads GAGVSQTPSNKVTEKGKYVELRCDPISGHTALYWYRQSLGQGPEFLIYFQGTGAADDSGLPNDRFFAVRPEGSVSTLKIQRTERGDSAVYLCASSDLAGGAEQFFGPGTRLTVL.

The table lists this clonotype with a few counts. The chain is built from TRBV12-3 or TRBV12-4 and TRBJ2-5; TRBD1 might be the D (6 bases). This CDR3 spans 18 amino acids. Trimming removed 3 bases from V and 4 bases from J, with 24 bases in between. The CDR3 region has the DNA TGTGCCAGCAGTTTGGGAAAAGTTAGACAGGCCCGGGGAGAGACCCAGTACTTC. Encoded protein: CASSLGKVRQARGETQYF.

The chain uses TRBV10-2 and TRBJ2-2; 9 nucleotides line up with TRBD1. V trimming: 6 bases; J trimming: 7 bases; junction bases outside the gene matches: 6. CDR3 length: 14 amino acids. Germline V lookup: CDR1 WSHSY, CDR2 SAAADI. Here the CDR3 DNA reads TGCGCCAGCAGGGGACAGGGAAAGGTCGGGGAGCTGTTTTTT. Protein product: CASRGQGKVGELFF.

The CDR3 sequence is CASSHFGLAGAEERDEQFF. CDR3 coding DNA: TGTGCCAGCAGCCATTTCGGACTAGCGGGAGCGGAGGAGCGGGATGAGCAGTTCTTC. The chain combines TRBV7-9 with TRBJ2-1; TRBD2 matches at 13 bases. Trimming at V came to 5 bases and at J to 8 bases, leaving 18 bases not matched to a gene. Germline-derived CDR1 and CDR2 are SEHNR and FQNEAQ (reference sequence). The CDR3 has 19 amino acids.

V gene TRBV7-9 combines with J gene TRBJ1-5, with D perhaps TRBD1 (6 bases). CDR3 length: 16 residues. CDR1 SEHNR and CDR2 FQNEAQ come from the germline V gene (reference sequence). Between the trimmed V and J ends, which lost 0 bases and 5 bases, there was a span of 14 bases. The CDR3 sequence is CASSLASRGSDQPQHF. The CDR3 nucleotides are TGTGCCAGCAGCTTAGCTTCCAGGGGTAGTGATCAGCCCCAGCATTTT. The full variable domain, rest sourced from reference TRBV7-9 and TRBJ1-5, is DTGVSQNPRHKITKRGQNVTFRCDPISEHNRLYWYRQTLGQGPEFLTYFQNEAQLEKSRLLSDRFSAERPKGSFSTLEIQRTEQGDSAMYLCASSLASRGSDQPQHFGDGTRLSIL.